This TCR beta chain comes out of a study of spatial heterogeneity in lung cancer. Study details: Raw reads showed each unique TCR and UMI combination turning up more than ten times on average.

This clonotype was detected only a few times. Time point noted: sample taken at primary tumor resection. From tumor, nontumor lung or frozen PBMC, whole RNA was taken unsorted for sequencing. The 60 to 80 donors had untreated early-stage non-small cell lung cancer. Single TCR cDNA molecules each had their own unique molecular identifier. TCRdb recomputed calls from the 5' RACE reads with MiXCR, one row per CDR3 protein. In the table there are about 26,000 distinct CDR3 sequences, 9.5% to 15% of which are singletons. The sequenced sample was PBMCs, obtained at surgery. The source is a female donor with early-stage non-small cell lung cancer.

The CDR3 loop reads CASSFGGEFYNEQFF. DNA for the CDR3: TGTGCCAGCAGCTTCGGGGGAGAATTCTACAATGAGCAGTTCTTC. The rearrangement links TRBV7-9 to TRBJ2-1, with D possibly matching TRBD2 (6 bases). Germline CDR1 SEHNR, CDR2 FQNEAQ (reference sequence). Trimming shortened V by 3 bases and J by 3 bases, and 12 bases separated the two germline ends. The CDR3 runs 15 residues. Looking up the rest from reference TRBV7-9 and TRBJ2-1 gives the full variable domain: DTGVSQNPRHKITKRGQNVTFRCDPISEHNRLYWYRQTLGQGPEFLTYFQNEAQLEKSRLLSDRFSAERPKGSFSTLEIQRTEQGDSAMYLCASSFGGEFYNEQFFGPGTRLTVL.